The sequence of this TCR beta chain was determined in a study of monozygotic twins with inflammatory bowel disease. Germline assignment: CDR1 SGHTA and CDR2 FQGNSA. CDR3 size: 14 residues. TCRdb re-called the 5' RACE reads; every CDR3 protein appears as one record, without DNA. The listing contains more than 350,000 distinct CDR3 sequences. T cells were not sorted, and total RNA was isolated straight from whole blood. With regard to this clonotype: The antigen is not known.

General study findings and limits: Healthy co-twins showed greater TCRbeta diversity (inverse Simpson) than IBD patients.

The V gene is TRBV7-2, the J gene TRBJ2-5; without DNA, the TCRdb call of TRBD2 cannot be checked. The sequenced sample consisted of blood. This TCR was recovered from a human donor with ulcerative colitis or Crohn's disease, or a healthy co-twin of an affected twin (not recorded which). CDR3 sequence: CASSLVGPEGTQYF.